The entry that follows covers one T cell receptor (beta chain) sequence. An end of the junction does not agree with germline; a read error may underlie this. This sample was included in a study of blood T cell repertoires in COVID-19. Study overall: COVID-19 samples collected from the United States, Italy and Spain covered acute and convalescent phases. PBMCs, B-cell-depleted T cells, or T cells were the source of the cDNA or gDNA that made up the material.

As originally analysed: Amplification with reference gene primers provided the estimates of nucleated cell counts. Profiled with immunoSEQ multiplex PCR; TCRdb holds only in-frame clones, not every one. V, J and clone size were drawn from that table, and D and trimming were deduced from the DNA. The sample includes around 100,000 clones, approximately 91% of them seen just once. Germline assignment: CDR1 SGDLS and CDR2 YYNGEE. The CDR3 length is 15 residues. The TCR sequence derives from a human donor with active COVID-19. The donor label of this sample is uncertain. J is TRBJ1-2 and V is TRBV9; no definite D call. The sequencing input was peripheral blood. This CDR3 is CASSGTETPSYGYTF. CDR3 in DNA: TGTGCCAGCAGCGGAACCGAGACACCGTCCTATGGCTACACTTTC.